The entry below describes one TCR beta chain. Its antigen is not yet known. Base qualities are not provided; no much larger clone lies one nucleotide away. This CDR3 is also generated by other DNA sequences in the sample. TCR beta CDR3 regions were sequenced from DNA using the immunoSEQ Assay. In the authors' own workflow: T cell density was computed as TCR beta template counts normalized to usable DNA estimated by amplifying housekeeping genes. Richness was estimated with the preseqR package, extrapolating to 400,000 templates for PBMC samples and 120,000 templates for tissue samples. Clonality was defined by subtracting Pielou's evenness from one. Tissue-enriched TCRs were identified through differential abundance testing performed on productive amino-acid clonotypes, with a minimum total count of 5 and an alpha of 0.1. The Jaccard Index and the Morisita Overlap Index were used to measure repertoire overlap between compartments. GLIPH grouped TCR beta CDR3s together with public tetramer-defined viral CDR3s, and a viral motif had to include at least three viral sequences and also show V-gene enrichment. Not all clones reach the TCRdb copy of this immuneACCESS table, which keeps in-frame sequences only. Checked studies attribute under half of the gap to unresolved V genes and leave the rest unexplained. V, J and clone size reflect that table, while D and trimming were determined from the DNA. Across this sample there are about 78,000 clones, with around four fifths seen only once. The ten most abundant clones make up 2.8% of the sample.

This sample was taken from a study of T cells in localized non-small cell lung cancer (TCRdb year 2020). Notes on the research overall: T cell repertoires of hundreds of early-stage NSCLC patients were analyzed, with tumors being compared against uninvolved tumor-adjacent lungs. The cohort consisted of approximately 240 treatment-naive NSCLC patients whose localized lung tumors had been resected. The mean age of the NSCLC patients was about 70 years, with 120 to 150 men and 95 to 110 women. General findings and caveats noted by the study authors: Uninvolved tumor-adjacent lung showed the highest T cell clonality, higher than tumor, which suggests more focused antigenic responses in the uninvolved tumor-adjacent lung. Of the top 100 tumor clones, a median of roughly 53 were detected in paired uninvolved adjacent lung; about 28 were also among that lung's top 100. Because of the exploratory design, TCR variables were selected using unadjusted p-values without false-discovery rate correction. Higher T cell density in blood was associated with longer overall survival, whereas higher clonality in adjacent lung was associated with shorter survival. Because multi-region tumor sequencing was not performed, intratumor heterogeneity could not be ruled out.

CDR1 and CDR2, looked up from the germline V gene (reference sequence), are SEHNR and FQNEAQ. V and J lose 5 bases and 1 base, and a span of 3 bases separates them. The CDR3, cysteine through phenylalanine, is 11 amino acids long. CDR3 DNA is the only sequence kept; it has 33 bases, read in frame from the first base. At diagnosis, peripheral blood, uninvolved tumor-adjacent lung and tumor were collected and were preserved as a mix of fresh-frozen and FFPE material. For TCR repertoire profiling, blood samples were analyzed in the form of peripheral blood mononuclear cells. In this chain, TRBV7-9 is recombined with TRBJ2-7; the D segment cannot be called with confidence. The sample was peripheral blood, taken before any cancer treatment. This TCR derives from a man aged 35 to 69 with stage I lung adenocarcinoma. CDR3 region: CASSVSYEQYF. The DNA sequence is given as TGTGCCAGCAGCGTTTCCTACGAGCAGTACTTC.